This TCR beta chain was observed in a study of blood T cell repertoires in COVID-19. About the study: Nucleic acid was either cDNA or gDNA, and it came from T cells, B-cell-depleted T cells, or PBMCs.

The protocol was immunoSEQ multiplex PCR, while the TCRdb copy is restricted to in-frame clones and leaves out a portion. The data contain 200,000 to 300,000 clones, roughly four fifths of them singletons. This receptor was taken from a woman aged 65 to 85 with acute or convalescent COVID-19. Sequencing input: peripheral blood.

DNA of the CDR3: TGTGCCAGCAGTGAACGGGGGGACGGGGAGCTGTTTTTT. Protein: CASSERGDGELFF. This rearrangement joins TRBV6-1 to TRBJ2-2, with 7 bases identical to TRBD2. The CDR3 is 13 residues long. Germline CDR1 is MNHNS and CDR2 is SASEGT. The J segment lost 7 bases and the V segment lost 2 bases, leaving 1 base of the junction unmatched.